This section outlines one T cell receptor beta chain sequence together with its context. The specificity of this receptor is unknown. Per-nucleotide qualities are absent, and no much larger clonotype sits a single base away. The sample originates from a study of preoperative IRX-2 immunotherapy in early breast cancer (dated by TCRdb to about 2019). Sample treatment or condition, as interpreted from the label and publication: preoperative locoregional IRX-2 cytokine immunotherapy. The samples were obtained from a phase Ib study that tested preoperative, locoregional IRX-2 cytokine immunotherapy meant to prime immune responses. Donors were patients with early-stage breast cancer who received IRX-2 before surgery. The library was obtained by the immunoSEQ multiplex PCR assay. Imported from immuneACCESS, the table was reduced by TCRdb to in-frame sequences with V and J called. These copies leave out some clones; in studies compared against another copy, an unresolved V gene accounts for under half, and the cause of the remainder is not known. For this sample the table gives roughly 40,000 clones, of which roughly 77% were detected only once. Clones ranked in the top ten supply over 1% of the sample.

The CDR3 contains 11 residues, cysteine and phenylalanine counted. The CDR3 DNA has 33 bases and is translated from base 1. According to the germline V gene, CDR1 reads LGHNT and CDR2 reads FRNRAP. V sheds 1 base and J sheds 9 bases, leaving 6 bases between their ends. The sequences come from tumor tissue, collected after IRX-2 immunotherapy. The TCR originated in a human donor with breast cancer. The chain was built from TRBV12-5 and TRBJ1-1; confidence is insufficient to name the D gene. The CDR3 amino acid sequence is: CASGLDTKAFF. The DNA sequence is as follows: TGTGCTAGTGGTTTGGATACAAAAGCTTTCTTT.